Each of the 6 T cell receptor beta chains below was sequenced from the same sample in a study of cytomegalovirus exposure and HLA in healthy donors. The repertoire was sequenced with immunoSEQ multiplex PCR; TCRdb's copy has only in-frame clones and lacks some. Of 130,000 or so clones listed, around 85% were seen once; the top ten hold approximately 2%. The sample was PBMCs. These receptors were taken from a woman aged 25-40 years in good health and CMV-seronegative.

The V call is TRBV5-1, the J call TRBJ2-5; TRBD1 aligns across 7 bases. The CDR3 sequence is 15 residues long. The germline V gene has CDR1 SGHRS and CDR2 YFSETQ. J gave up 5 bases and V 6 bases, and 13 bases lay outside the gene matches. The CDR3 DNA sequence: TGCGCCAGCACCGACCGACTAACAGGGGATGAGACCCAGTACTTC. This codes for CASTDRLTGDETQYF. The full variable domain, completed using reference TRBV5-1 and TRBJ2-5, is KAGVTQTPRYLIKTRGQQVTLSCSPISGHRSVSWYQQTPGQGLQFLFEYFSETQRNKGNFPGRFSGRQFSNSRSEMNVSTLELGDSALYLCASTDRLTGDETQYFGPGTRLLVL.

The chain recombines TRBV6-5 with TRBJ2-1; D possibly corresponds to TRBD2 (5 bases). The germline CDR1 and CDR2 sequences are MNHEY and SVGAGI. Trimming removed 0 bases at V and 9 bases at J, with 12 bases between. The CDR3 extends over 14 amino acids. The CDR3 region is CASSYSTASTEQFF. The DNA of the CDR3 is TGTGCCAGCAGTTACTCGACGGCTAGCACTGAGCAGTTCTTC.

In its sample, this clone was seen once. This chain joins TRBV30 and TRBJ1-6; perhaps TRBD1 as D (5 bases). CDR1 and CDR2 from the germline V gene are GTSNPN and SVGIG (reference sequence). The CDR3 is 16 amino acids. V lost 0 bases, J lost 10 bases, and 19 bases lay in between. CDR3 sequence (DNA): TGTGCCTGGAGTGTACTTTGGGGGGGTGTTAGCTCACCCCTCCACTTT. It is translated as CAWSVLWGGVSSPLHF.

The chain combines TRBV6-1 with TRBJ2-7; maybe TRBD1 (5 bases). The CDR3 runs to 14 residues. The V end was cut by 11 bases, the J end by 2 bases, with 19 bases between. From germline, CDR1 is MNHNS and CDR2 SASEGT. CDR3 protein: CAGALGTGAYEQYF. CDR3 nucleotides: TGTGCCGGGGCCCTGGGAACTGGAGCCTACGAGCAGTACTTC.

The genes are TRBV27 and TRBJ1-4; the D is unclear. This CDR3 has 17 residues. The germline gives CDR1 MNHEY, CDR2 SMNVEV (reference sequence). V gave up 5 bases and J gave up 0 bases, with 16 bases separating them. The CDR3 DNA follows: TGTGCCAGCAGTCCCATCACCTCAGTCGCAACTAATGAAAAACTGTTTTTT. Amino acid sequence: CASSPITSVATNEKLFF.

The genes are TRBV5-1 and TRBJ1-3; TRBD1 is a possible D gene (5 bases). From germline, CDR1 is SGHRS and CDR2 YFSETQ. V lost 0 bases and J lost 3, with 13 bases in between. The CDR3 sequence is 16 residues long. The DNA of the CDR3 is TGCGCCAGCAGCTTGGGCGGGGCGCGATATGGAAACACCATATATTTT. This codes for CASSLGGARYGNTIYF.